Listed here are 24 T cell receptor beta chains from one sample, sequenced in a study of cytomegalovirus exposure and HLA in healthy donors. The PCR made use of 60 Vbeta and 13 Jbeta primers. Data came from immunoSEQ multiplex PCR; TCRdb stores just in-frame clones and leaves some out. Among approximately 180,000 clones listed, 65% to 75% were seen once. Material for sequencing was PBMCs. The receptors shown here come from a human donor in good health.

This sequence joins TRBV9 and TRBJ2-5; D perhaps matches TRBD2 (6 bases). The CDR3 is 20 residues long. The V end lost 0 bases, the J end lost 3 bases, and 27 bases lay between the germline ends. Germline V CDR1 and CDR2: SGDLS, YYNGEE. The CDR3 DNA is TGTGCCAGCAGCGTAGACGGGGTTGGTACTAGCCTGGGCCAGAAAGAGACCCAGTACTTC. It yields the protein CASSVDGVGTSLGQKETQYF. Together with reference TRBV9 and TRBJ2-5, the CDR3 gives the full variable domain: DSGVTQTPKHLITATGQRVTLRCSPRSGDLSVYWYQQSLDQGLQFLIQYYNGEERAKGNILERFSAQQFPDLHSELNLSSLELGDSALYFCASSVDGVGTSLGQKETQYFGPGTRLLVL.

The V gene is TRBV5-1, the J gene TRBJ2-5; 8 bases match TRBD1. The germline V gene has CDR1 SGHRS and CDR2 YFSETQ. V shed 2 bases and J 5 bases; nucleotides not matched to a gene: 11. There are 16 residues in the CDR3. This chain's CDR3 is CASSFGATGEGETQYF. The CDR3 DNA follows: TGCGCCAGCAGCTTCGGAGCGACAGGGGAAGGCGAGACCCAGTACTTC.

This clone showed up just a few times. J is TRBJ2-1 and V is TRBV19; D is possibly TRBD1 (5 bases). V was pared by 3 bases and J by 3 bases, with 9 bases between. Per germline, CDR1 LNHDA and CDR2 SQIVND (reference sequence). The CDR3 is 14 residues long. DNA for the CDR3: TGTGCCAGTAGTATTCTAGGGGTCTACAATGAGCAGTTCTTC. Protein sequence: CASSILGVYNEQFF.

The chain uses TRBV14 and TRBJ1-2, with TRBD1 matching 9 bases. V gave up 0 bases and J gave up 3 bases; unmatched junction bases: 5. Per the germline V gene, CDR1 is SGHDN and CDR2 is FVKESK. The CDR3 loop spans 16 amino acids. In DNA form, the CDR3 reads TGTGCCAGCAGCCAAGACGGGACAGGGCTTGACTATGGCTACACCTTC. Amino acids: CASSQDGTGLDYGYTF.

Only a few counts were recorded for this clone. The DNA for the CDR3 is TGTGCCAGCAGCGTAGACGAGGGTATGTCCTACGAGCAGTACTTC. This gives the protein CASSVDEGMSYEQYF. The chain joins TRBV9 to TRBJ2-7, with D possibly matching TRBD2 (5 bases). V was clipped by 0 bases and J by 1 base, with 11 bases between them. Germline CDR1 is SGDLS and CDR2 is YYNGEE. This CDR3 is 15 amino acids long.

This clone was seen only a few times. This chain connects TRBV30 to TRBJ2-3; D remains ambiguous. Germline V lookup: CDR1 GTSNPN, CDR2 SVGIG (reference sequence). Between the trimmed V and J ends, which lost 4 bases and 2 bases, there was a span of 13 bases. This CDR3 region has 14 residues. The CDR3 DNA is TGTGCCTGGATGTCCGGGTTAGCCACAGATACGCAGTATTTT. Encoded protein: CAWMSGLATDTQYF. Full variable domain (remainder filled in from reference TRBV30 and TRBJ2-3): SQTIHQWPATLVQPVGSPLSLECTVEGTSNPNLYWYRQAAGRGLQLLFYSVGIGQISSEVPQNLSASRPQDRQFILSSKKLLLSDSGFYLCAWMSGLATDTQYFGPGTRLTVL.

A few counts support this clone. V gene TRBV7-2 combines with J gene TRBJ2-1, with 8 bases matching TRBD1. Germline V gives CDR1 SGHTA, CDR2 FQGNSA. The CDR3 contains 14 residues. V lost 2 bases to trimming and J lost 9 bases; unmatched junction nucleotides: 6. CDR3: CASSLHQGASEQFF. Written as DNA, the CDR3 is TGTGCCAGCAGCTTACATCAGGGGGCGAGTGAGCAGTTCTTC.

The rearrangement uses TRBV2 and TRBJ1-2; tentatively, D is TRBD1 (5 bases). The V and J ends lost 6 bases and 2 bases respectively, with 7 bases between them. The CDR3 runs 12 residues. CDR1 and CDR2 from the germline V gene are SNHLY and FYNNEI. The CDR3 DNA reads as TGTGCCAGCAGGCAGGGCAACTATGGCTACACCTTC. This sequence encodes CASRQGNYGYTF. The full variable domain, completed using reference TRBV2 and TRBJ1-2, is EPEVTQTPSHQVTQMGQEVILRCVPISNHLYFYWYRQILGQKVEFLVSFYNNEISEKSEIFDDQFSVERPDGSNFTLKIRSTKLEDSAMYFCASRQGNYGYTFGSGTRLTVV.

The J gene is TRBJ1-2, the V gene TRBV25-1; weak D call: TRBD1 (5 bases). This CDR3 is 14 amino acids long. Looked up from germline, CDR1 is MGHDK and CDR2 is SYGVNS. Trimming shortened V by 4 bases and J by 4 bases, and 13 bases separated the two germline ends. The CDR3 coding sequence is TGTGCCAGCAGTGCCACAGGAGAGATCTATGGCTACACCTTC. Its protein is CASSATGEIYGYTF.

The chain employs TRBV9 and TRBJ2-3; 16 bases are a match to TRBD2. The V segment lost 3 bases and the J segment 6 bases; nucleotides outside the gene matches: 7. The length of the CDR3 is 17 residues. Per the germline V gene, CDR1 is SGDLS and CDR2 is YYNGEE. The CDR3 is CASSAGLAGGLRDTQYF. The CDR3 bases are TGTGCCAGCAGCGCGGGACTAGCGGGGGGGTTGAGGGATACGCAGTATTTT. Drawing the rest from reference TRBV9 and TRBJ2-3, the complete variable domain is DSGVTQTPKHLITATGQRVTLRCSPRSGDLSVYWYQQSLDQGLQFLIQYYNGEERAKGNILERFSAQQFPDLHSELNLSSLELGDSALYFCASSAGLAGGLRDTQYFGPGTRLTVL.

The chain recombines TRBV7-6 with TRBJ2-5; weak D call: TRBD1 (6 bases). The J call may be faulty, since TRBJ2-7 better matches the DNA end. The CDR3 is 15 residues long. The germline CDR1 and CDR2 sequences are SGHVS and FNYEAQ. CDR3 sequence reads: CASSSLTGKSYEQYF. As DNA, the CDR3 is TGTGCCAGCAGCTCCTTGACAGGCAAGTCCTACGAGCAGTACTTC.

The rearrangement uses TRBV14 and TRBJ1-3; 8 nucleotides line up with TRBD1. Germline V gives CDR1 SGHDN, CDR2 FVKESK. The CDR3 has 16 amino acids. V lost 6 bases to trimming and J lost 0 bases; unmatched junction nucleotides: 7. The CDR3 loop is CASSQTGVFSGNTIYF. CDR3 nucleotides: TGTGCCAGCAGTCAGACAGGGGTCTTCTCTGGAAACACCATATATTTT.

V usage is TRBV27 and J usage is TRBJ2-7; 14 positions agree with TRBD2. V shed 5 bases, J shed 3 bases, and the junction held 6 bases outside the gene matches. Germline CDR1 MNHEY, CDR2 SMNVEV (reference sequence). This CDR3 is built from 16 residues. CDR3 in amino acids: CASSHGLAGGVYEQYF. CDR3 coding DNA: TGTGCCAGCAGTCACGGACTAGCGGGAGGCGTCTACGAGCAGTACTTC.

The V gene is TRBV29-1, the J gene TRBJ1-3, with D hard to call. The germline gives CDR1 SQVTM, CDR2 ANQGSEA. The CDR3 covers 13 residues. Trimming left V 1 base short and J 4 bases short, with 8 bases between. The CDR3 nucleotides are TGCAGCGTTGAAGCCGGCGGGGGAAACACCATATATTTT. This gives the protein CSVEAGGGNTIYF.

This rearrangement joins TRBV19 to TRBJ1-2; possible D gene TRBD1, 6 bases. Germline V CDR1 and CDR2: LNHDA, SQIVND (reference sequence). V was shortened by 9 bases and J by 4 bases, with 18 bases between the two germline ends. The CDR3 loop spans 14 amino acids. CDR3 nucleotide sequence: TGTGCCAGCCACAAGGGAGGGGGTAGCTATGGCTACACCTTC. Translation: CASHKGGGSYGYTF.

This sequence joins TRBV29-1 and TRBJ2-1; a weak D match, TRBD1 (6 bases). Germline CDR1 reads SQVTM; CDR2 reads ANQGSEA. Trimming left V 4 bases short and J 0 bases short, with 10 bases between. The CDR3 runs 14 residues. CDR3 coding DNA: TGCAGCGTTGTAAGGGGGTTCTCCTACAATGAGCAGTTCTTC. Amino acids: CSVVRGFSYNEQFF.

A remark on this clone: Other DNA sequences in this sample translate to the same CDR3. The chain employs TRBV19 and TRBJ2-7, with TRBD1 matching over 8 bases. CDR3 length equals 14 residues. CDR1 LNHDA and CDR2 SQIVND come from the germline V gene (reference sequence). The ends lost 2 bases at V and 1 base at J; junction bases unmatched: 1. CDR3 in DNA: TGTGCCAGTAGTATAACAGGGGGGTCCTACGAGCAGTACTTC. This gives the protein CASSITGGSYEQYF.

The V gene is TRBV7-2, the J gene TRBJ2-5; D is perhaps TRBD1 (5 bases). Germline V lookup: CDR1 SGHTA, CDR2 FQGNSA. V was shortened by 4 bases and J by 2 bases, with 8 bases between the two germline ends. This CDR3 region has 13 residues. The CDR3 nucleotides read TGTGCCAGCAGCTCAGGGCCTCAAGAGACCCAGTACTTC. Amino acid sequence: CASSSGPQETQYF.

This chain links TRBV5-4 with TRBJ1-1; 7 nucleotides line up with TRBD1. Germline CDR1 SGHNT, CDR2 YYREEE (reference sequence). The CDR3 sequence is 13 residues long. Trimming took 3 bases from V and 4 from J; bases not matched to a gene: 3. The CDR3 is CASSSTGTTEAFF. CDR3 DNA: TGTGCCAGCAGCTCGACAGGGACCACTGAAGCTTTCTTT.

A few counts support this clone. V and J are TRBV6-6 and TRBJ1-2; possible D gene TRBD1, 5 bases. This CDR3 is 13 amino acids long. V shed 4 bases and J shed 7 bases, with 13 bases lying between them. Germline CDR1 reads MNHNY; CDR2 reads SVGAGI (reference sequence). The CDR3 region is CASSLELGGGYTF. In nucleotides, the CDR3 is TGTGCCAGCAGTTTAGAACTCGGGGGTGGCTACACCTTC.

A few counts support this clone. The chain links TRBV29-1 to TRBJ1-5; no clear D gene. The CDR3 spans 13 residues. Germline CDR1 and CDR2: SQVTM and ANQGSEA. Trimming removed 2 bases at V and 9 bases at J, with 14 bases between. CDR3: CSVELGDGGPQHF. In DNA, the CDR3 is TGCAGCGTTGAACTTGGTGACGGAGGGCCCCAGCATTTT.

Concerning this clone itself: Other DNA sequences from this sample encode an identical CDR3 as well. The rearrangement uses TRBV19 and TRBJ1-1; a weak D match, TRBD1 (5 bases). The CDR3 is made up of 13 amino acids. The germline V gene has CDR1 LNHDA and CDR2 SQIVND (reference sequence). V lost 3 bases and J lost 1, with 6 bases in between. This chain's CDR3 is CASSIGQNTEAFF. CDR3 nucleotide sequence: TGTGCCAGTAGTATCGGACAGAACACTGAAGCTTTCTTT.

The genes are TRBV29-1 and TRBJ2-5; TRBD1 matches at 7 bases. The CDR3 is 16 amino acids. Germline V CDR1 and CDR2: SQVTM, ANQGSEA. With V trimmed by 0 bases and J by 11 bases, 18 bases remained unmatched. CDR3 region: CSVEDSPAGSTGEQYF. The CDR3 DNA is TGCAGCGTTGAAGATTCGCCCGCTGGTAGTACAGGGGAGCAGTACTTC.

Of note for this clone: This CDR3 is also generated by other DNA sequences in the sample. The rearrangement joins TRBV6-6 to TRBJ1-3; D may be TRBD1 (6 bases). V shed 2 bases and J shed 3 bases, with 11 bases lying between them. The CDR3 has 15 amino acids. CDR1 is MNHNY and CDR2 is SVGAGI in the germline V gene (reference sequence). The CDR3 bases are TGTGCCAGCAGTTACGGAGGACAGTTTGGAAACACCATATATTTT. Protein product: CASSYGGQFGNTIYF.